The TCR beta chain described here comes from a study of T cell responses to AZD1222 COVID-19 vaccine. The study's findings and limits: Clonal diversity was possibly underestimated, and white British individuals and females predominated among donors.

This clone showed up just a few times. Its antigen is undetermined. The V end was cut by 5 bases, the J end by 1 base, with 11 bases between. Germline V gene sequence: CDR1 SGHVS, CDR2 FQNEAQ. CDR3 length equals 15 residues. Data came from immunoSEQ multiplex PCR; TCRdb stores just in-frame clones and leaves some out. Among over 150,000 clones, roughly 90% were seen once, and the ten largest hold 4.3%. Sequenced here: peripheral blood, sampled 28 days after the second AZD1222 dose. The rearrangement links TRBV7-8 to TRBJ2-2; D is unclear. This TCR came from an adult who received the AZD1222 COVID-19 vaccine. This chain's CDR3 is CASSRGRLNTGELFF. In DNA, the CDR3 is TGTGCCAGCAGCCGAGGACGGCTGAACACCGGGGAGCTGTTTTTT.